The 30 T cell receptor beta chains given below trace back to one sample, sequenced in a study of blood T cells in healthy people across ages. Alongside a J-beta primer mix, a sample-barcoded 5' primer served in a second PCR lasting roughly 6 to 11 cycles. TCRdb reprocessed the 5' RACE reads via MiXCR and lists one record per CDR3 protein. The sample lists around 710,000 distinct CDR3 sequences, roughly 45% occurring once. The sequencing sample was made of blood. All receptors come from a woman aged 55 to 70 in good health.

The chain is built from TRBV7-3 and TRBJ2-5; D remains unclear. The CDR3 is 15 amino acids. Between the trimmed V and J ends, which lost 5 bases and 2 bases, there was a span of 15 bases. In germline, CDR1 is SGHTA, CDR2 FQGTGA. Written as DNA, the CDR3 is TGTGCCAGCAGCCGAATTGGGGTGAGGCAAGAGACCCAGTACTTC. This encodes CASSRIGVRQETQYF.

This clonotype was counted between two and nine times. V and J are TRBV7-9 and TRBJ2-1; TRBD2 matches at 13 bases. Losses at the gene ends were 2 bases for V and 7 bases for J; bases not matched to a gene: 14. Germline values: CDR1 SEHNR, CDR2 FQNEAQ (reference sequence). The CDR3 contains 19 residues. This chain's CDR3 is CASSLLVLAGGPERNEQFF. In DNA, the CDR3 is TGTGCCAGCAGCTTACTCGTACTAGCGGGAGGGCCGGAGAGAAATGAGCAGTTCTTC.

The CDR3 nucleotides read TGTGCCAGCAGTTACCATCAAGGGAACACTGAAGCTTTCTTT. Translating gives CASSYHQGNTEAFF. The chain couples TRBV6-5 to TRBJ1-1; D remains unclear. The CDR3 runs 14 residues. V was pared by 2 bases and J by 1 base, with 8 bases between. Per the germline V gene, CDR1 is MNHEY and CDR2 is SVGAGI.

This clonotype has only a few counts. This chain connects TRBV6-1 to TRBJ2-5; maybe TRBD1 (6 bases). Germline assignment: CDR1 MNHNS and CDR2 SASEGT. The CDR3 runs to 15 residues. V dropped 0 bases and J dropped 3 bases, with 11 bases sitting between them. The CDR3 sequence is CASSEAGTLKETQYF. As DNA, the CDR3 is TGTGCCAGCAGTGAAGCGGGGACACTCAAAGAGACCCAGTACTTC.

This clonotype has only a few counts. The chain combines TRBV30 with TRBJ2-7; 10 bases align to TRBD1. Germline assignment: CDR1 GTSNPN and CDR2 SVGIG (reference sequence). The CDR3 is made up of 16 amino acids. Unmatched junction bases numbered 13, after V lost 4 bases and J lost 4 bases. The CDR3 is CAWTSGTGARFYEQYF. CDR3 in DNA: TGTGCCTGGACCTCCGGGACAGGGGCCCGTTTTTACGAGCAGTACTTC.

The chain combines TRBV20-1 with TRBJ2-2; no clear D gene. Trimming removed 5 bases from V and 0 bases from J, with 10 bases in between. Germline loops: CDR1 DFQATT, CDR2 SNEGSKA (reference sequence). The CDR3 totals 14 residues. The CDR3 here is CSACDTSNTGELFF. CDR3 bases: TGCAGTGCTTGCGACACCTCGAACACCGGGGAGCTGTTTTTT.

This clonotype was counted many times. The V and J genes are TRBV7-2 and TRBJ2-1, with D possibly TRBD2 on 5 matching bases. This CDR3 comprises 15 residues. In germline, CDR1 is SGHTA, CDR2 FQGNSA. V was trimmed by 3 bases and J by 0 bases, leaving 9 bases between them. The CDR3 DNA follows: TGTGCCAGCAGCTTCGGACTGATCTCCTACAATGAGCAGTTCTTC. It yields the protein CASSFGLISYNEQFF. Looking up the rest from reference TRBV7-2 and TRBJ2-1 gives the full variable domain: GAGVSQSPSNKVTEKGKDVELRCDPISGHTALYWYRQSLGQGLEFLIYFQGNSAPDKSGLPSDRFSAERTGGSVSTLTIQRTQQEDSAVYLCASSFGLISYNEQFFGPGTRLTVL.

This clonotype appeared many times. The chain links TRBV10-3 to TRBJ1-2, with D tentatively TRBD1 (5 bases). The V end was cut by 4 bases, the J end by 4 bases, with 7 bases between. The CDR3 runs to 12 residues. Germline loops: CDR1 ENHRY, CDR2 SYGVKD. The CDR3 reads CAISGDSYGYTF. CDR3 coding DNA: TGTGCCATCAGTGGAGACAGCTATGGCTACACCTTC.

This chain links TRBV2 with TRBJ2-5, with no clear D. Germline V gives CDR1 SNHLY, CDR2 FYNNEI. The CDR3 runs to 12 residues. V shed 8 bases and J shed 5 bases, with 12 bases lying between them. CDR3 nucleotides: TGTGCCAGCGGGCCCCTCGGGGAGACCCAGTACTTC. Translating it yields CASGPLGETQYF.

The chain employs TRBV28 and TRBJ2-3; a possible D gene is TRBD2 (5 bases). From germline, CDR1 is MDHEN and CDR2 SYDVKM. The CDR3 runs 21 residues. V gave up 6 bases and J gave up 3 bases, with 34 bases separating them. The CDR3, as DNA: TGTGCCAGCAGATCTCAAATAGGGTTCTTTCGACCTTTTACGGGGACAGATACGCAGTATTTT. It translates to CASRSQIGFFRPFTGTDTQYF. Supplemented by reference TRBV28 and TRBJ2-3, the full variable domain reads DVKVTQSSRYLVKRTGEKVFLECVQDMDHENMFWYRQDPGLGLRLIYFSYDVKMKEKGDIPEGYSVSREKKERFSLILESASTNQTSMYLCASRSQIGFFRPFTGTDTQYFGPGTRLTVL.

The CDR3 bases are TGCAGTGCCAGCGTGGGGGGGGCGTATGAAAAACTGTTTTTT. It is translated as CSASVGGAYEKLFF. The chain carries TRBV20-1 and TRBJ1-4; D perhaps matches TRBD1 (6 bases). V lost 6 bases, J lost 6 bases, and 17 bases lay in between. CDR3 length equals 14 residues. Germline assignment: CDR1 DFQATT and CDR2 SNEGSKA (reference sequence).

This clonotype showed up just a few times. The V gene is TRBV2, the J gene TRBJ1-1; D is unresolved. V was cut by 7 bases and J by 0 bases, with 12 bases left in between. Germline assignment: CDR1 SNHLY and CDR2 FYNNEI. The CDR3 is 14 residues long. Here the CDR3 DNA reads TGTGCCAGCAAGTATGAGGGTCTGAACACTGAAGCTTTCTTT. Its protein product is CASKYEGLNTEAFF.

This clonotype was counted once. This sequence joins TRBV6-6 and TRBJ2-7; D not resolved. Germline V CDR1 and CDR2: MNHNY, SVGAGI (reference sequence). The CDR3 has 15 amino acids. V gave up 0 bases and J gave up 7 bases, with 16 bases separating them. The CDR3 DNA follows: TGTGCCAGCAGTTACTCGGTGGGATCCCACAATGAGCAGTACTTC. Its translation: CASSYSVGSHNEQYF.

The chain carries TRBV7-9 and TRBJ2-3; unclear D gene. The CDR3 extends over 19 amino acids. Germline-derived CDR1 and CDR2 are SEHNR and FQNEAQ (reference sequence). Trimming stripped 2 bases from V and 3 bases from J, with 24 bases between. The CDR3 coding sequence is TGTGCCAGCAGCTTATTTCTTACGTTCGGGCTGGAGAGTACAGATACGCAGTATTTT. Encoded protein: CASSLFLTFGLESTDTQYF. Variable domain in full (rest from reference TRBV7-9 and TRBJ2-3): DTGVSQNPRHKITKRGQNVTFRCDPISEHNRLYWYRQTLGQGPEFLTYFQNEAQLEKSRLLSDRFSAERPKGSFSTLEIQRTEQGDSAMYLCASSLFLTFGLESTDTQYFGPGTRLTVL.

The chain uses TRBV20-1 and TRBJ1-2; maybe TRBD1 (6 bases). CDR3 size: 13 residues. V was shortened by 7 bases and J by 2 bases, with 14 bases between the two germline ends. Germline CDR1 DFQATT, CDR2 SNEGSKA (reference sequence). The CDR3 protein is CSVAQGVNYGYTF. The DNA for the CDR3 is TGCAGTGTTGCACAGGGAGTGAACTATGGCTACACCTTC.

The rearrangement uses TRBV3-1 and TRBJ1-4; tentatively, D is TRBD1 (6 bases). Trimming left V 4 bases short and J 7 bases short, with 10 bases between. CDR3 length: 13 residues. The germline V gene encodes CDR1 LGHDT and CDR2 YNNKEL (reference sequence). The chain's CDR3 is CASSRPRGEKLFF. The CDR3 DNA follows: TGTGCCAGCAGCCGACCCAGGGGTGAAAAACTGTTTTTT.

The CDR3 bases are TGTGCCATCAGTGAAAGTTCAGGTAACAATCAGCCCCAGCATTTT. It yields the protein CAISESSGNNQPQHF. This rearrangement joins TRBV10-3 to TRBJ1-5; D uncertain. This CDR3 comprises 15 residues. V was cut by 3 bases and J by 3 bases, with 12 bases left in between. CDR1 ENHRY and CDR2 SYGVKD come from the germline V gene.

This clonotype was picked up many times. This rearrangement joins TRBV9 to TRBJ2-1; no clear D. Germline V CDR1 and CDR2: SGDLS, YYNGEE. CDR3 length: 15 residues. The germline V and J ends were trimmed by 0 bases and 4 bases, with 11 bases remaining between them. The CDR3 DNA reads as TGTGCCAGCAGCGTAGACCCGATCGAGTACAATGAGCAGTTCTTC. This encodes CASSVDPIEYNEQFF.

The rearrangement joins TRBV18 to TRBJ2-1, with TRBD2 identical over 11 bases. Germline V gene lookup returns CDR1 KGHSH and CDR2 LQKENI. This CDR3 is 16 amino acids long. V dropped 2 bases and J dropped 5; count of bases not matched to a gene: 5. DNA for the CDR3: TGTGCCAGCTCACCAAACCTAGCGGGGGGTCACAATGAGCAGTTCTTC. This encodes CASSPNLAGGHNEQFF.

The chain couples TRBV3-1 to TRBJ1-4; D may be TRBD1 (6 bases). With 1 base removed from V and 0 bases from J, the gap between germline ends came to 15 bases. Germline V gene sequence: CDR1 LGHDT, CDR2 YNNKEL (reference sequence). This CDR3 is built from 18 residues. The CDR3 bases are TGTGCCAGCAGCCAAGTGGAGGGGGGTCTATCAACTAATGAAAAACTGTTTTTT. It is translated as CASSQVEGGLSTNEKLFF.

The J gene is TRBJ1-2, the V gene TRBV29-1; D is undetermined. This CDR3 has 13 amino acids. Germline values: CDR1 SQVTM, CDR2 ANQGSEA. The V and J ends lost 2 bases and 4 bases respectively, with 11 bases between them. The CDR3 sequence is CSVEPDVSYGYTF. The CDR3 DNA reads TGCAGCGTTGAACCCGACGTTAGCTATGGCTACACCTTC.

This clonotype has a handful of counts. The chain joins TRBV5-5 to TRBJ2-5, with D maybe TRBD1 (6 bases). CDR1 and CDR2 from the germline V gene are SGHKS and YYEKEE (reference sequence). The CDR3 extends over 14 amino acids. V was shortened by 4 bases and J by 2 bases, with 12 bases between the two germline ends. Here the CDR3 DNA reads TGTGCCAGCAGCCCAGGGGCCGTACAAGAGACCCAGTACTTC. It specifies CASSPGAVQETQYF.

In this sample, this clonotype turned up a few times. The chain couples TRBV29-1 to TRBJ1-2; D is ambiguous. V lost 4 bases to trimming and J lost 2 bases, with 11 bases between them. The CDR3 is made up of 13 amino acids. The germline V gene encodes CDR1 SQVTM and CDR2 ANQGSEA. The CDR3 sequence: CSVGSRENYGYTF. The CDR3 DNA reads as TGCAGCGTTGGGAGTAGGGAAAACTATGGCTACACCTTC.

The chain employs TRBV12-3 or TRBV12-4 and TRBJ2-3, with D unresolved. The germline V and J ends were trimmed by 3 bases and 1 base, with 11 bases remaining between them. The CDR3 runs 15 residues. CDR3: CASSFARLRTDTQYF. The CDR3 nucleotides are TGTGCCAGCAGTTTCGCAAGGTTACGCACAGATACGCAGTATTTT.

The V gene is TRBV7-9, the J gene TRBJ2-3, with D maybe TRBD2 (6 bases). Germline V gene sequence: CDR1 SEHNR, CDR2 FQNEAQ (reference sequence). The CDR3 contains 16 residues. The ends were cut back, 0 bases at V and 0 bases at J, with 10 bases in the middle. The CDR3 DNA is TGTGCCAGCAGCTTAGCTTCGCGGGGCAGCACAGATACGCAGTATTTT. Encoded protein: CASSLASRGSTDTQYF.

This clonotype has only one observation. The V call is TRBV6-1, the J call TRBJ2-1, with 11 bases that match TRBD2. The length of the CDR3 is 18 residues. V lost 8 bases, J lost 7 bases, and 19 bases stayed unmatched. Germline V gene data show CDR1 as MNHNS and CDR2 as SASEGT. CDR3 residues: CASSLTLALAGGQNEQFF. CDR3 sequence (DNA): TGTGCCAGCTCCCTTACTCTGGCATTAGCGGGAGGGCAGAATGAGCAGTTCTTC.

This rearrangement joins TRBV20-1 to TRBJ2-1; TRBD1 aligns across 7 bases. Germline lookup yields CDR1 DFQATT and CDR2 SNEGSKA (reference sequence). V lost 3 bases, J lost 8 bases, and 16 bases stayed unmatched. This CDR3 has 16 residues. The CDR3 sequence: CSASPPGQLGYDEQFF. CDR3 in DNA: TGCAGTGCTAGCCCCCCGGGACAGTTGGGGTACGATGAGCAGTTCTTC.

V usage is TRBV20-1 and J usage is TRBJ2-3, with TRBD1 as a possible D gene (6 bases). V lost 2 bases to trimming and J lost 0 bases, with 9 bases between them. Germline V CDR1 and CDR2: DFQATT, SNEGSKA (reference sequence). CDR3 length: 14 amino acids. This CDR3 is CSARQGHSTDTQYF. The CDR3, as DNA: TGCAGTGCTAGACAGGGGCATAGCACAGATACGCAGTATTTT.

V is TRBV7-2 and J is TRBJ1-4; the D is unclear. The CDR3 loop spans 15 amino acids. Trimming took off 2 bases at V and 0 bases at J, with 7 bases between the two ends. CDR1 and CDR2 from the germline V gene are SGHTA and FQGNSA. The CDR3 reads CASSLQAATNEKLFF. DNA for the CDR3: TGTGCCAGCAGCTTACAGGCTGCAACTAATGAAAAACTGTTTTTT.

The rearrangement joins TRBV7-3 to TRBJ2-5; D gene unclear. V lost 5 bases, J lost 5 bases, and 15 bases lay in between. CDR3 length: 14 amino acids. Germline CDR1 is SGHTA and CDR2 is FQGTGA. The CDR3 spells CASSPNGLWETQYF. In DNA, the CDR3 is TGTGCCAGCAGCCCCAACGGCTTATGGGAGACCCAGTACTTC.